Below, 8 T cell receptor beta chains from the same sample are listed, as sequenced in a study of OX40 agonist ivuxolimab in advanced cancers. Sequenced by immunoSEQ multiplex PCR; TCRdb stores in-frame clones only, minus some. The repertoire holds tens of thousands of clones, 70% to 90% seen once, with around 25% in the top ten. This specimen was CD4+ or CD8+ T cells sorted from blood, taken in a trial of the OX40 agonist ivuxolimab. These receptor sequences come from an adult with an advanced solid tumor such as melanoma, head and neck, liver or kidney cancer.

This chain uses TRBV5-6 with TRBJ2-5; the D is unclear. Trimming took 2 bases from V and 5 from J, leaving 7 bases between them. CDR3 length: 12 amino acids. The germline V gene has CDR1 SGHDT and CDR2 YYEEEE. CDR3 in DNA: TGTGCCAGCAGCTTCTTACTTGAGACCCAGTACTTC. Protein product: CASSFLLETQYF.

The V call is TRBV4-1, the J call TRBJ2-1; perhaps D is TRBD1 or TRBD2 (5 bases each). The V and J ends lost 4 bases and 4 bases respectively, with 17 bases between them. The length of the CDR3 is 16 residues. Germline loops: CDR1 MGHRA, CDR2 YSYEKL. In nucleotides, the CDR3 is TGCGCCAGCAGCCGAGACAAGGGACGGGTTTACAATGAGCAGTTCTTC. Protein product: CASSRDKGRVYNEQFF.

The chain has TRBV15 and TRBJ1-5, with a possible D match to TRBD1 (5 bases). Germline lookup yields CDR1 LNHNV and CDR2 YYDKDF (reference sequence). With 2 bases removed from V and 2 bases from J, the gap between germline ends came to 10 bases. This CDR3 is built from 15 residues. The CDR3 reads CATSRQGGGNQPQHF. CDR3 sequence (DNA): TGTGCCACCAGCAGACAGGGTGGGGGCAATCAGCCCCAGCATTTT.

This chain links TRBV19 with TRBJ1-2; D perhaps matches TRBD1 (5 bases). V lost 10 bases and J lost 4, with 19 bases in between. CDR1 is LNHDA and CDR2 is SQIVND in the germline V gene (reference sequence). This CDR3 is 14 amino acids long. CDR3: CAISPGVGGYGYTF. The CDR3, as DNA: TGTGCCATTTCTCCGGGGGTTGGGGGCTATGGCTACACCTTC.

The chain uses TRBV5-5 and TRBJ1-6; a possible D gene is TRBD1 (5 bases). V was shortened by 3 bases and J by 9 bases, with 10 bases between the two germline ends. This CDR3 is built from 13 residues. In germline, CDR1 is SGHKS, CDR2 YYEKEE (reference sequence). The CDR3 region is CASSSRGTSPLHF. Written as DNA, the CDR3 is TGTGCCAGCAGCTCGCGGGGCACTTCACCCCTCCACTTT. Together with reference TRBV5-5 and TRBJ1-6, the CDR3 gives the full variable domain: DAGVTQSPTHLIKTRGQQVTLRCSPISGHKSVSWYQQVLGQGPQFIFQYYEKEERGRGNFPDRFSARQFPNYSSELNVNALLLGDSALYLCASSSRGTSPLHFGNGTRLTVT.

This chain uses TRBV4-1 with TRBJ2-4; 9 bases match TRBD1. The CDR3 is made up of 14 amino acids. Per the germline V gene, CDR1 is MGHRA and CDR2 is YSYEKL. J was trimmed by 14 bases and V by 4 bases; bases with no gene match: 12. As DNA, the CDR3 is TGCGCCAGCAGCCCTGACCTTAACAGGGGGCGAAAGTACTTC. Protein product: CASSPDLNRGRKYF.

The rearrangement links TRBV11-2 to TRBJ2-7; D is possibly TRBD2 (5 bases). Trimming stripped 1 base from V and 2 bases from J, with 12 bases between. CDR3 length equals 15 residues. Germline CDR1 SGHAT, CDR2 FQNNGV. The CDR3 region has the DNA TGTGCCAGCAGCTTAGTAGCCGGGAACGCCTACGAGCAGTACTTC. Its translation is CASSLVAGNAYEQYF.

This sequence joins TRBV5-1 and TRBJ2-7; the match to TRBD2 covers 13 bases. Germline V gives CDR1 SGHRS, CDR2 YFSETQ. The CDR3 runs 16 residues. Unmatched junction bases numbered 8, after V lost 3 bases and J lost 5 bases. CDR3 region: CASSWTSGRINDEQYF. CDR3 nucleotide sequence: TGCGCCAGCAGCTGGACTAGCGGGAGAATAAATGACGAGCAGTACTTC.